Below, one T cell receptor (beta chain) is given with its context. What it binds is not known. This CDR3 comprises 15 residues. The V gene's germline CDR1 is LGHNA and CDR2 YSLEER. Trimming stripped 6 bases from V and 6 bases from J, with 21 bases between. PCR used 60 Vbeta primers and 13 Jbeta primers. Method: immunoSEQ multiplex PCR; TCRdb's copy keeps in-frame clones and lacks some. Of about 140,000 clones listed, 70% to 85% are singletons. This specimen belongs to a study of cytomegalovirus exposure and HLA in healthy donors. Overall study findings and caveats: Follow-up analysis found HLA locus-dependent TCR association rates, highest for DRB1 and lowest for HLA-C. Presence/absence analyses assumed roughly uniform sequencing depth across donors, which may not hold. A previous analysis found most TCR beta V segments productive roughly 87% or roughly 30% of the time.

The sequence derives from a woman aged 40 to 50 in good health and CMV-seronegative. Sequencing was done on a sample of PBMCs. The J gene is TRBJ2-7, the V gene TRBV4-3; D possibly corresponds to TRBD2 (6 bases). The CDR3 bases are TGCGCCAGCAGTCGGGAGACAGTCCCTGGGGGCGAGCAGTACTTC. Its protein is CASSRETVPGGEQYF.